The T cell receptor (beta chain) under discussion was sequenced for a study of T cell changes during pregnancy in multiple sclerosis. The V gene's germline CDR1 is MNHEY and CDR2 SVGAGI. The CDR3 is 15 amino acids. The V end lost 6 bases, the J end lost 2 bases, and 16 bases lay between the germline ends. Assay: immunoSEQ multiplex PCR; the TCRdb copy retains only in-frame clones and omits some. The table records tens of thousands of clones, 91% of them present only once. The TCR originated in a female donor in good health, enrolled as a control in a pregnancy study. The input for sequencing was CD4+ T cells from peripheral blood mononuclear cells, taken after pregnancy. The chain has TRBV6-5 and TRBJ1-1, with D possibly being TRBD1 (5 bases). The CDR3 here is CASRPPTGANTEAFF. The CDR3 coding sequence is TGTGCCAGCAGGCCCCCTACAGGCGCCAACACTGAAGCTTTCTTT.